Here is one T cell receptor beta chain with its context. Its antigen is currently not known. A much larger clonotype is one base distant, so this may be a read error. The iRepertoire nested amplicon-rescue multiplex PCR (arm-PCR) platform was used to amplify TCR alpha and beta CDR3 regions from RNA. The input for one-step reverse transcription and amplification was about 95-450 ng of either tissue mRNA or PBMC total RNA. After bead purification, a secondary multiplex PCR added Illumina adapters, and libraries were gel-purified between 200 and 400 bp. The libraries contained internal 6-nucleotide barcodes that were used for demultiplexing. The libraries were sequenced on an Illumina MiSeq using 2x220 or 2x250 nucleotide paired-end reads. Concerning the study's data processing: FLASH 1.2.11 was used to merge paired reads, and BWA-MEM then aligned the reads to the GRCh37 human genome before TRA and TRB reads were extracted. An IMGT-derived reference of cassette sequences and CDR3 motifs, with pseudogenes included, was used for V and J assignment. Three-frame translation of reads was performed, and productive CDR3s were defined as those with a C...FGXG motif and no stop codons. Clonotypes were defined as unique combinations of V-J cassette pair and CDR3 amino acid sequence. Reads were filtered by Hamming distance, with the threshold set by the sequence error rate of each sample in mapped regions. The public reads were quality trimmed at Q25 with fastp and then assembled into clones with MiXCR by TCRdb, keeping productive beta chains. Merged by CDR3 protein, the rows form single entries marked with the most common genes and DNA. V and J calls and clone size were set by TCRdb, not the authors. In this sample the table shows tens of thousands of distinct CDR3 sequences, about a quarter of which occur a single time. Together, the top ten hold 5.5% to 7.5% of the sample.

The CDR3 holds 12 amino acids from the cysteine to the phenylalanine. The entry retains the CDR3 DNA only, 36 bases that are in frame from base 1. Here V drops 8 bases and J drops 10 bases, and the junction holds 8 bases not matched to any gene. CDR1 and CDR2 are read off the germline V gene (reference sequence) as LNHDA and SQIVND. This sample stems from a study of glioma-infiltrating T cells listed by TCRdb under 2016. Turning to the overall study: The study sequenced TCR alpha- and beta-chain repertoires from glioma tissue, from non-neoplastic brain tissue and from matched peripheral blood mononuclear cells. To gauge divergence between tissue and blood T-cell populations, every tissue-infiltrating repertoire was compared against the peripheral blood repertoire from the same patient. The paired cohort was made up of three low-grade glioma patients, several primary glioblastoma patients and three non-glioma patients who contributed non-neoplastic brain tissue. The investigation overall reported the following: In non-neoplastic patients, VJ-independent divergence between tissue and blood fell below expectation, whereas in all gliomas, and especially in low-grade gliomas, the divergence rose above expectation. Very few CDR3 sequences were found to be shared between tissue and blood, and this scarcity was attributed to high CDR3 diversity and limited sampling. Group comparisons rested on small numbers: three non-neoplastic, three low-grade glioma and under ten glioblastoma patients.

The receptor comes from a human donor with low-grade glioma or glioblastoma, undergoing nonglioma brain surgery, or in good health (not recorded which). The chain is assembled from TRBV19 and TRBJ2-1; TRBD1 lines up with 7 middle nucleotides. The specimen sequenced was glioma tissue, nonneoplastic brain tissue, or PBMCs (not recorded which). Here the CDR3 is given as CASQGDSYEQFF. The nucleotide sequence reads as follows: TGTGCCAGTCAGGGGGACAGCTACGAGCAGTTCTTC.